The sequence of this TCR beta chain was determined in a study of neurological immune-mediated disorders. One entry per CDR3 protein, called by TCRdb with MiXCR from the 5' RACE reads. The repertoire has 55,000 to 70,000 distinct CDR3 sequences, 3% to 4% of them found once; the top ten carry more than 4.5%. This clonotype was observed many times. The CDR3 loop spans 15 amino acids. Losses at the gene ends were 5 bases for V and 6 bases for J; bases not matched to a gene: 8. Germline CDR1 reads LNHNV; CDR2 reads YYDKDF (reference sequence). Sequencing was done on a sample of PBMCs. The V call is TRBV15, the J call TRBJ1-4, with 8 bases that match TRBD1. The TCR comes from a woman in her forties or fifties with multiple sclerosis. In DNA, the CDR3 is TGTGCCACCAGCTACCGGACAGGGACGGATGAAAAACTGTTTTTT. Protein sequence: CATSYRTGTDEKLFF.